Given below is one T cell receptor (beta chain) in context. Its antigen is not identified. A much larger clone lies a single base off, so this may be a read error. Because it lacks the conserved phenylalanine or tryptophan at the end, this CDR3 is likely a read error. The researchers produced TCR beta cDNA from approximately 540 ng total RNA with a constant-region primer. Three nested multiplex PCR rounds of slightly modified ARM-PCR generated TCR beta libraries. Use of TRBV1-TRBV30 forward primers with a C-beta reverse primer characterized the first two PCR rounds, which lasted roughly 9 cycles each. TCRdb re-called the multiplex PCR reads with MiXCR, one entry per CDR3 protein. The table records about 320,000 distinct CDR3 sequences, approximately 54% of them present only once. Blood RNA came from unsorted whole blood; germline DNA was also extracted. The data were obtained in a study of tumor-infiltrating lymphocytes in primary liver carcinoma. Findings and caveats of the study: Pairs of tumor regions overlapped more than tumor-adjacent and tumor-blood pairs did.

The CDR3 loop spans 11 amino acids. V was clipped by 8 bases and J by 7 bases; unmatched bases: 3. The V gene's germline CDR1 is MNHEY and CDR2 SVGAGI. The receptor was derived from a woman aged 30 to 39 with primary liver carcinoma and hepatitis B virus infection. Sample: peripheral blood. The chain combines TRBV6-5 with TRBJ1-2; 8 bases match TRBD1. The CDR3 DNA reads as TGTGCCAGCGACAGGGGTCCTGGCTACACCTTA. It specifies CASDRGPGYTL.